This note documents a single T cell receptor beta chain sequence. The entry originates in a study of blood T cell repertoires in COVID-19. Overall study: From T cells, B-cell-depleted T cells, or PBMCs came the material, which was cDNA or gDNA.

The CDR3 extends over 15 amino acids. Unmatched junction bases numbered 6, after V lost 4 bases and J lost 4 bases. Germline loops: CDR1 SGHTA, CDR2 FQGNSA. Assay used: immunoSEQ multiplex PCR; TCRdb lists only in-frame clones, some missing. The table includes a few hundred thousand clones, about 85% detected once. V gene TRBV7-2 combines with J gene TRBJ2-1, with 8 bases that match TRBD1. This TCR was sampled from a man between 18 and 35 years old with active or convalescent COVID-19. The sample was peripheral blood. In nucleotides, the CDR3 is TGTGCCAGCAGCTCCAGGGGGCCTCTATACAATGAGCAGTTCTTC. It encodes CASSSRGPLYNEQFF.